Listed here are 18 T cell receptor beta chains from one sample, sequenced in a study of blood T cell repertoires in COVID-19. Generated by immunoSEQ multiplex PCR, the TCRdb table keeps only in-frame clones and is missing some. The sample includes some 290,000 clones, roughly 90% of them seen just once. Source material: peripheral blood. The receptors shown here come from a young woman with COVID-19, enrolled during active disease.

This clone appeared a single time. The chain is built from TRBV11-2 and TRBJ2-4, with TRBD2 as a possible D gene (5 bases). This CDR3 spans 11 amino acids. CDR1 is SGHAT and CDR2 is FQNNGV in the germline V gene. V was clipped by 2 bases and J by 13 bases, with 9 bases between them. The CDR3 coding sequence is TGTGCCAGCAGCTTACGGGGTGGGCAGTACTTC. Protein product: CASSLRGGQYF. Based on the CDR3 plus reference TRBV11-2 and TRBJ2-4, the full variable domain is EAGVAQSPRYKIIEKRQSVAFWCNPISGHATLYWYQQILGQGPKLLIQFQNNGVVDDSQLPKDRFSAERLKGVDSTLKIQPAKLEDSAVYLCASSLRGGQYFGAGTRLSVL.

The chain combines TRBV5-1 with TRBJ2-3; TRBD1 matches at 11 bases. This CDR3 contains 14 residues. J was trimmed by 7 bases and V by 4 bases; bases with no gene match: 5. Germline V CDR1 and CDR2: SGHRS, YFSETQ. The CDR3 loop is CASSRGQGENTQYF. CDR3 in DNA: TGCGCCAGCAGCCGGGGACAGGGGGAGAATACGCAGTATTTT.

This chain joins TRBV28 and TRBJ2-7; D is ambiguous. The CDR3 runs 13 residues. CDR1 and CDR2 (germline): MDHEN, SYDVKM. Deletions cut 1 base from V and 2 bases from J, with 6 bases between. CDR3 DNA sequence: TGTGCCAGCAGTTTATATTCTCCCTACGAGCAGTACTTC. Protein: CASSLYSPYEQYF.

J is TRBJ2-3 and V is TRBV19; possibly TRBD1 for D (5 bases). The CDR3 is 16 residues long. V lost 3 bases to trimming and J lost 1 base, with 14 bases between them. Per germline, CDR1 LNHDA and CDR2 SQIVND (reference sequence). The CDR3 here is CASSIATGYGTDTQYF. The CDR3 region has the DNA TGTGCCAGTAGTATTGCTACAGGCTACGGCACAGATACGCAGTATTTT. The variable domain in full, with the rest retrieved from reference TRBV19 and TRBJ2-3, is DGGITQSPKYLFRKEGQNVTLSCEQNLNHDAMYWYRQDPGQGLRLIYYSQIVNDFQKGDIAEGYSVSREKKESFPLTVTSAQKNPTAFYLCASSIATGYGTDTQYFGPGTRLTVL.

The CDR3 reads CASSFPGFGNTIYF. The DNA for the CDR3 is TGTGCCAGCAGTTTCCCGGGATTTGGAAACACCATATATTTT. This chain links TRBV27 with TRBJ1-3; the D is unclear. The V end lost 3 bases, the J end lost 3 bases, and 9 bases lay between the germline ends. The CDR3 sequence is 14 residues long. From germline, CDR1 is MNHEY and CDR2 SMNVEV (reference sequence).

The chain carries TRBV5-6 and TRBJ1-1; D is possibly TRBD1 (5 bases). There are 14 residues in the CDR3. Per germline, CDR1 SGHDT and CDR2 YYEEEE. V was cut by 4 bases and J by 1 base, with 11 bases left in between. The CDR3 bases are TGTGCCAGCAGCCCCGACAGAGCGAACACTGAAGCTTTCTTT. The encoded protein is CASSPDRANTEAFF.

The chain combines TRBV9 with TRBJ1-1; 9 bases are a match to TRBD1. Germline trimming cut 4 bases from V and 6 bases from J; bases unmatched to any gene: 7. This CDR3 has 14 amino acids. The germline gives CDR1 SGDLS, CDR2 YYNGEE. The chain's CDR3 is CASSPHRDRAEAFF. CDR3 nucleotides: TGTGCCAGCAGCCCTCACCGGGACAGGGCTGAAGCTTTCTTT.

The CDR3 bases are TGTGCCACCTCTAGCGGGAGAAAGGCCAGCTCAGATACGCAGTATTTT. This encodes CATSSGRKASSDTQYF. The genes are TRBV24-1 and TRBJ2-3; TRBD2 matches at 10 bases. V lost 9 bases, J lost 4 bases, and 12 bases stayed unmatched. Germline CDR1 reads KGHDR; CDR2 reads SFDVKD. The CDR3 has 16 residues.

The chain joins TRBV27 to TRBJ2-7; 11 bases are shared with TRBD1. The CDR3 is made up of 15 amino acids. Germline lookup yields CDR1 MNHEY and CDR2 SMNVEV (reference sequence). V lost 5 bases to trimming and J lost 3 bases; unmatched junction nucleotides: 6. The DNA for the CDR3 is TGTGCCAGCAGTCCGGGGACAGGGGGGCTCTACGAGCAGTACTTC. Residues: CASSPGTGGLYEQYF.

The rearrangement links TRBV11-3 to TRBJ2-1; 12 bases map to TRBD2. This CDR3 comprises 15 residues. Unmatched junction bases numbered 3, after V lost 4 bases and J lost 5 bases. Germline CDR1 SGHNT, CDR2 YENEEA. CDR3 coding DNA: TGTGCCAGCAGCTCCGGACTAGCGGGACACAATGAGCAGTTCTTC. Its protein product is CASSSGLAGHNEQFF. The full variable domain, completed using reference TRBV11-3 and TRBJ2-1, is EAGVVQSPRYKIIEKKQPVAFWCNPISGHNTLYWYLQNLGQGPELLIRYENEEAVDDSQLPKDRFSAERLKGVDSTLKIQPAELGDSAVYLCASSSGLAGHNEQFFGPGTRLTVL.

The chain recombines TRBV12-5 with TRBJ1-2; possible D gene TRBD1, 6 bases. Per germline, CDR1 LGHNT and CDR2 FRNRAP. This CDR3 comprises 16 residues. Trimming left V 1 base short and J 8 bases short, with 20 bases between. The CDR3 sequence is CASGLEGGRRPGGYTF. The CDR3 DNA reads as TGTGCTAGTGGTTTGGAGGGGGGGCGGCGGCCGGGCGGCTACACCTTC.

In its sample, this clone was seen a few times. The chain uses TRBV19 and TRBJ2-1; 10 nucleotides line up with TRBD2. CDR1 is LNHDA and CDR2 is SQIVND in the germline V gene (reference sequence). The trim removed 0 bases at V and 5 bases at J, leaving 7 bases unmatched. The CDR3 covers 17 residues. This CDR3 reads CASSIDASGSVNNEQFF. CDR3 nucleotides: TGTGCCAGTAGTATAGATGCTAGCGGGAGTGTGAACAATGAGCAGTTCTTC.

The V and J genes are TRBV19 and TRBJ1-5, with TRBD1 as a possible D gene (6 bases). The length of the CDR3 is 15 residues. V lost 6 bases and J lost 0, with 12 bases in between. The germline CDR1 and CDR2 sequences are LNHDA and SQIVND (reference sequence). This CDR3 is CASRRQVLSNQPQHF. DNA for the CDR3: TGTGCCAGTAGGAGACAGGTCCTTAGCAATCAGCCCCAGCATTTT. The whole variable domain, remainder taken from reference TRBV19 and TRBJ1-5, is DGGITQSPKYLFRKEGQNVTLSCEQNLNHDAMYWYRQDPGQGLRLIYYSQIVNDFQKGDIAEGYSVSREKKESFPLTVTSAQKNPTAFYLCASRRQVLSNQPQHFGDGTRLSIL.

The V gene is TRBV27, the J gene TRBJ2-7; TRBD2 matches at 7 bases. V was clipped by 6 bases and J by 5 bases; unmatched bases: 10. CDR1 MNHEY and CDR2 SMNVEV come from the germline V gene (reference sequence). CDR3 length equals 14 residues. CDR3 DNA sequence: TGTGCCAGCAGCCTATCTAGCGGACCCAACGAGCAGTACTTC. Residues: CASSLSSGPNEQYF.

The rearrangement links TRBV29-1 to TRBJ2-7, with a weak D call TRBD1 (5 bases). Germline-derived CDR1 and CDR2 are SQVTM and ANQGSEA. CDR3 size: 14 residues. V was cut by 4 bases and J by 0 bases, with 13 bases left in between. CDR3 nucleotide sequence: TGCAGCGTTGGAGACACAACAGGCTCCTACGAGCAGTACTTC. It is translated as CSVGDTTGSYEQYF.

V usage is TRBV5-1 and J usage is TRBJ2-7; possible D gene TRBD1, 6 bases. Per germline, CDR1 SGHRS and CDR2 YFSETQ. V lost 2 bases to trimming and J lost 0 bases, with 9 bases between them. The CDR3 has 14 amino acids. The CDR3 protein is CASSFGQSSYEQYF. The CDR3 nucleotides are TGCGCCAGCAGCTTTGGACAGAGCTCCTACGAGCAGTACTTC.

The chain couples TRBV6-5 to TRBJ1-1; 8 bases fit TRBD1. The germline V gene encodes CDR1 MNHEY and CDR2 SVGAGI. The CDR3 loop spans 15 amino acids. V lost 7 bases, J lost 5 bases, and 12 bases stayed unmatched. As DNA, the CDR3 is TGTGCCAGCACCCCTCCTCAGGGGGCGGGAACTGAAGCTTTCTTT. Its translation: CASTPPQGAGTEAFF.

For this clone: This CDR3 is also generated by other DNA sequences in the sample. The J gene is TRBJ2-5, the V gene TRBV30; maybe TRBD2 (6 bases). Germline CDR1 reads GTSNPN; CDR2 reads SVGIG (reference sequence). Between the trimmed V and J ends, which lost 3 bases and 3 bases, there was a span of 8 bases. CDR3 length equals 12 residues. CDR3 sequence: CAWRPGEETQYF. In DNA, the CDR3 is TGTGCCTGGAGACCGGGGGAAGAGACCCAGTACTTC. Looking up the rest from reference TRBV30 and TRBJ2-5 gives the full variable domain: SQTIHQWPATLVQPVGSPLSLECTVEGTSNPNLYWYRQAAGRGLQLLFYSVGIGQISSEVPQNLSASRPQDRQFILSSKKLLLSDSGFYLCAWRPGEETQYFGPGTRLLVL.